The 6 T cell receptor beta chains below were found in one sample sequenced in a study of blood T cell repertoires in COVID-19 (dated by TCRdb to 2020 to 2021). The library was built by means of the immunoSEQ multiplex PCR assay. Sourced from immuneACCESS, this table was stored by TCRdb with only in-frame sequences that have V and J called. A share of the clones is absent; for the studies checked, an unresolved V gene accounts for under half, and the remainder has no known explanation. For this sample the table gives about 140,000 clones, of which approximately 88% were detected only once. The top ten hold about 10% of the sample. Source material: peripheral blood. The receptors originated from a man aged 55-75 years with active or convalescent COVID-19.

The V call is TRBV7-9, the J call TRBJ2-5; TRBD2 matches 13 bases. The length of the CDR3 is 15 residues. Germline V CDR1 and CDR2: SEHNR, FQNEAQ (reference sequence). V was pared by 4 bases and J by 7 bases, with 6 bases of the junction left unmatched. Here the CDR3 DNA reads TGTGCCAGCAGCTCCGGACTAGCGGGAGATTCGACCCAGTACTTC. It specifies CASSSGLAGDSTQYF.

The table lists this clone with a few counts. The V and J genes are TRBV5-4 and TRBJ1-2; D gene unclear. V lost 4 bases and J lost 6, with 10 bases in between. CDR3 length: 12 residues. Per germline, CDR1 SGHNT and CDR2 YYREEE (reference sequence). The CDR3 region has the DNA TGTGCCAGCAGCCTGCCCGGGAATGGCTACACCTTC. Its translation is CASSLPGNGYTF.

The V call is TRBV5-1, the J call TRBJ2-7; 7 nucleotides line up with TRBD1. CDR3 length: 14 amino acids. The J segment lost 5 bases and the V segment lost 4 bases, leaving 9 bases of the junction unmatched. Looked up from germline, CDR1 is SGHRS and CDR2 is YFSETQ. CDR3 coding DNA: TGCGCCAGCAGCCTGTCGACAGGGAACCACGAGCAGTACTTC. This translates into CASSLSTGNHEQYF.

The chain carries TRBV6-5 and TRBJ2-5; a possible D gene is TRBD1 (6 bases). This CDR3 has 14 residues. V lost 7 bases, J lost 5 bases, and 17 bases lay in between. Germline V CDR1 and CDR2: MNHEY, SVGAGI. The CDR3, as DNA: TGTGCCAGCAAGTCACAGGGCTACGGGGAGACCCAGTACTTC. As protein: CASKSQGYGETQYF.

CDR3 in amino acids: CASSEPAGAYEQYF. The CDR3 DNA is TGTGCCAGCAGTGAACCGGCAGGGGCCTACGAGCAGTACTTC. J is TRBJ2-7 and V is TRBV25-1; possible D gene TRBD1, 6 bases. Germline CDR1 and CDR2: MGHDK and SYGVNS. V lost 2 bases to trimming and J lost 2 bases, with 10 bases between them. CDR3 length: 14 residues.

This clone was counted a single time. The chain employs TRBV6-1 and TRBJ1-2; D is unclear. This CDR3 is 13 amino acids long. Germline-derived CDR1 and CDR2 are MNHNS and SASEGT. V shed 0 bases and J shed 2 bases, with 4 bases lying between them. As DNA, the CDR3 is TGTGCCAGCAGTGAAGCACAGAACTATGGCTACACCTTC. Translation: CASSEAQNYGYTF.